One T cell receptor (beta chain) is described in this entry. The data derive from a study of T cells in Graves' hyperthyroidism and ophthalmopathy. Duration under 3 months, a NOSPECS grade of at least 4, and a Clinical Activity Score of at least 3 characterized the ophthalmopathy patients. Amplified TCR beta CDR3 regions derived from RNA transcripts. First-round RT-PCR targeting the TCR CDR3 was performed with the HTBI primer set. TCRdb redid the calling of the multiplex PCR reads with MiXCR, one entry per CDR3 protein. In the table there are some 350,000 distinct CDR3 sequences, roughly 13% of which are singletons. J gave up 6 bases and V 0 bases, and 10 bases lay outside the gene matches. The CDR3 loop spans 16 amino acids. Germline CDR1 and CDR2: DFQATT and SNEGSKA (reference sequence).

Source material: blood. The receptor was derived from a woman aged 40 to 55 with Graves' ophthalmopathy. This chain connects TRBV20-1 to TRBJ2-1; 8 positions match TRBD2. This chain's CDR3 is CSAREWTGGICNEQFF. The CDR3 region has the DNA TGCAGTGCTAGAGAATGGACGGGAGGGATCTGCAATGAGCAGTTCTTC.